This is a list of T cell receptor beta chains from one sample in a study of beta chain features in type 1 diabetes. Generated by immunoSEQ multiplex PCR, the TCRdb table keeps only in-frame clones and is missing some. The sample has some 360,000 clones, 8.5% to 10% seen once. What was sequenced was central memory CD4+ T cells from blood. Source of these receptors: a man between 25 and 39 years old with type 1 diabetes. Each CDR3 is given with its conserved first and last residue. Each record gives: J gene, clone size, V gene, D gene, CDR3 DNA, CDR3 protein. The D gene is left open where the match is weak. Where a row states a size, it is once, few, many or the class of an expanded clone; other rows omit it.

TRBJ1-4 | few | TRBV14 | - | TGTGCCAGCAGCCCTTTCTCGGGTGAAAAACTGTTTTTT | CASSPFSGEKLFF
TRBJ2-7 | - | TRBV7-8 | - | TGTGCCAGCAGCTTAGGACACCTAAGCTCCTACGAGCAGTACTTC | CASSLGHLSSYEQYF
TRBJ2-1 | few | TRBV11-2 | TRBD1 | TGTGCCAGCAGCTTATCCACAGGGGTTGGTTTAGGCTCCTACAATGAGCAGTTCTTC | CASSLSTGVGLGSYNEQFF
TRBJ1-1 | - | TRBV6-1 | - | TGTGCCAGCAGTGAGAGAGGGGGGCGCGACACTGAAGCTTTCTTT | CASSERGGRDTEAFF
TRBJ2-5 | - | TRBV7-2 | - | TGTGCCAGCAGCACGAACCAGGAGACCCAGTACTTC | CASSTNQETQYF
TRBJ1-3 | few | TRBV4-3 | - | TGCGCCAGCAGCCAAGCGCTGGGGAAGGTCCTCTCCGGAAACACCATATATTTT | CASSQALGKVLSGNTIYF
TRBJ1-5 | - | TRBV28 | - | TGTGCCACCGGCTCTGGCAATCAGCCCCAGCATTTT | CATGSGNQPQHF
TRBJ1-3 | - | TRBV7-6 | - | TGTGCCAGCAGCTTAGGGGGGGCTCTCTCTGGAAACACCATATATTTT | CASSLGGALSGNTIYF
TRBJ1-5 | many | TRBV10-3 | - | TGTGCCATCAGTGAGTCGAGGGTGGAGCAGCCCCAGCATTTT | CAISESRVEQPQHF
TRBJ2-7 | few | TRBV5-4 | TRBD2 | TGTGCCAGCAGCTTGGGGACTAGCGGGAGAAGGTACGAGCAGTACTTC | CASSLGTSGRRYEQYF
TRBJ2-7 | few | TRBV10-3 | - | TGTGCCATCAGGATGGACTTGGGCGAGCAGTACTTC | CAIRMDLGEQYF
TRBJ2-3 | - | TRBV4-2 | - | TGTGCCAGCAGCCAAGATCCGGGCAGGGCAACAGATACGCAGTATTTT | CASSQDPGRATDTQYF